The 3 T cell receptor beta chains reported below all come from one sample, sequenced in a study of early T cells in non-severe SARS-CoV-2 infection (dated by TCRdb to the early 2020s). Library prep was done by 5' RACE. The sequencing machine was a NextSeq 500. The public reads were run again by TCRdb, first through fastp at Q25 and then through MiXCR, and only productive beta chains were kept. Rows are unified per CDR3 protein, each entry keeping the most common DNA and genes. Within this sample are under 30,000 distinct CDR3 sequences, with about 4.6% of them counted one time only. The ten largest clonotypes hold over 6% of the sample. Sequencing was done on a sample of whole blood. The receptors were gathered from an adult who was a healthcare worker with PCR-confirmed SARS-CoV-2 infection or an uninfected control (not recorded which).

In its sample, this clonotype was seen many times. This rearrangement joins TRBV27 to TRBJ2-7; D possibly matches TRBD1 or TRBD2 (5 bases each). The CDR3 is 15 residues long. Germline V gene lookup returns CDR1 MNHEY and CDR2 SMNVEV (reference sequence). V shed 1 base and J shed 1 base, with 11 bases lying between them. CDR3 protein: CASSLYGTGSYEQYF. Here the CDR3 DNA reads TGTGCCAGCAGTTTATACGGGACGGGTTCCTACGAGCAGTACTTC.

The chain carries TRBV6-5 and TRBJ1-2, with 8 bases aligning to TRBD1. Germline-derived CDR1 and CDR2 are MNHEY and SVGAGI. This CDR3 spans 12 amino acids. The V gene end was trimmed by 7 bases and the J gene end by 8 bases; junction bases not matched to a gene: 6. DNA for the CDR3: TGTGCCAGCACCCGGACAGGGCACGGCTACACCTTC. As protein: CASTRTGHGYTF.

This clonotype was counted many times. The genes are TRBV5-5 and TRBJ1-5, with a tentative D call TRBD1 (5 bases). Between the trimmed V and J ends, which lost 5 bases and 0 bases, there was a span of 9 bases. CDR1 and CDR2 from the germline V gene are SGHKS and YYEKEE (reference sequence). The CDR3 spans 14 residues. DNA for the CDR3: TGTGCCAGCAGTGGGGGGAGTAGCAATCAGCCCCAGCATTTT. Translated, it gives CASSGGSSNQPQHF.